This TCR beta chain was sequenced during a study of CD8+ T cells in alopecia areata. Study findings and constraints: With patients, TCR sharing proved less clear than in mice, a difference possibly related to HLA. Higher clonality was seen in lesional scalp than in normal scalp, especially in alopecia totalis/universalis.

After isolation, RNA underwent reverse transcription to generate cDNA as the sequencing template. TCRdb keeps only in-frame clones here, not all; method: immunoSEQ multiplex PCR. Among 150,000 to 180,000 clones listed, 40% to 65% were seen once. A note on this clone: Its antigen is not known.

Germline V gives CDR1 SGHDT, CDR2 YYEEEE. V dropped 4 bases and J dropped 1 base, with 9 bases sitting between them. The CDR3 runs to 15 residues. Sequenced here: CD8+ T cells sorted from blood, sampled at week 0. This receptor was identified in a human donor with alopecia areata. V usage is TRBV5-6 and J usage is TRBJ2-6; no reliable D call. The CDR3 nucleotides read TGTGCCAGCAGCGCGACGAGGTCTGGGGCCAACGTCCTGACTTTC. It codes for CASSATRSGANVLTF.